One T cell receptor (beta chain) is described in this entry. Its matching antigen is unknown. Germline loops: CDR1 DFQATT, CDR2 SNEGSKA (reference sequence). This CDR3 is 12 amino acids long. This specimen belongs to a study of T-cell memory formation after mild COVID-19. Overall study: Clusters of TCRs were largely donor specific.

Barcoded TCR alpha and TCR beta cDNA libraries with UMIs came from 5'RACE using constant-segment primers. TCRdb called the 5' RACE reads again in MiXCR, with one record for every CDR3 protein. The sample has just over 400,000 distinct CDR3 sequences, 23% seen once; the top ten hold about an eighth. Study-level points and caveats: Of the contracting clones, CD4+ ones lay mainly in CM and EM, and CD8+ ones in EMRA. The finding that pre-infection memory included some responding clones suggested that cross-reactive memory joined.

This chain links TRBV20-1 with TRBJ2-7; 7 nucleotides line up with TRBD1. This TCR was sampled from an adult woman who had mild COVID-19 (a few samples of this study predate the infection). Cell type and time point are not known. Sample: PBMCs or a T cell subset sorted from them (not recorded which). The CDR3 DNA reads as TGCAGCGCCCGGACAGGATCCTACGAGCAGTACTTC. Amino acid sequence: CSARTGSYEQYF.